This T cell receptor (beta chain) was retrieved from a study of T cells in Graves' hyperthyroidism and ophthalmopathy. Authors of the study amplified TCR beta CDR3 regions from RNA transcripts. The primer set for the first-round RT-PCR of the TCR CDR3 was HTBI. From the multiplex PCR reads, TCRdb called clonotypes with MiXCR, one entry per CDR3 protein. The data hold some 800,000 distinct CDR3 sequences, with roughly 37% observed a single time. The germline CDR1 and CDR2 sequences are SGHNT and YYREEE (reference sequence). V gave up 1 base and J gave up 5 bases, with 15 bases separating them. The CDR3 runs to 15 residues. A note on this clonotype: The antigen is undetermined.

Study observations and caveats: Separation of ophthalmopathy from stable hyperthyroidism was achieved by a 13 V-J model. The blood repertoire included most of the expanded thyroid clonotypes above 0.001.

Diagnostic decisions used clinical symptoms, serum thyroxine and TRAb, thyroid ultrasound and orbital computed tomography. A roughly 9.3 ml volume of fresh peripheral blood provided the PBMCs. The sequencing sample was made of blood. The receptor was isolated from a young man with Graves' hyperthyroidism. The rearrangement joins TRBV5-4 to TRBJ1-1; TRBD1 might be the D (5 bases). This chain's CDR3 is CASSLSSGRITEAFF. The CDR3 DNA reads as TGTGCCAGCAGCTTGTCCTCGGGGCGGATAACTGAAGCTTTCTTT.